The 23 T cell receptor beta chains reported below all come from one sample, sequenced in a study of early T cells in non-severe SARS-CoV-2 infection. A single record per CDR3 protein comes from TCRdb applying MiXCR to the 5' RACE reads. This sample has roughly 61,000 distinct CDR3 sequences, with 10% to 12% found just once. The sample consisted of whole blood. Source of these receptors: an adult who was a healthcare worker with PCR-confirmed SARS-CoV-2 infection or an uninfected control (not recorded which).

This chain links TRBV5-1 with TRBJ1-2, with 7 bases lining up with TRBD1. The J segment lost 4 bases and the V segment lost 4 bases, leaving 4 bases of the junction unmatched. Germline assignment: CDR1 SGHRS and CDR2 YFSETQ. The CDR3 totals 13 residues. DNA for the CDR3: TGCGCCAGCAGCGCGGGACAGTCCTATGGCTACACCTTC. Its protein is CASSAGQSYGYTF.

This clonotype occurred many times. The rearrangement uses TRBV11-2 and TRBJ2-7; 9 bases map to TRBD1. This CDR3 comprises 18 residues. The junction had 13 bases not matched to a gene; V was cut back by 2 bases and J by 2 bases. Germline CDR1 is SGHAT and CDR2 is FQNNGV. The CDR3 spells CASSLFSRVGDRAYEQYF. CDR3 sequence (DNA): TGTGCCAGCAGCTTATTCTCTAGGGTTGGGGACAGGGCCTACGAGCAGTACTTC.

On this clonotype: The limits of the CDR3 on the DNA are not certain, so only TCRdb's listed CDR3 is given. The chain links TRBV7-5 to TRBJ2-2; the table's D gene call, TRBD2, was not cross checked with the DNA. TRBV7-5 is deemed a pseudogene. The CDR3 is 18 amino acids in total, end residues counted. CDR3 amino acids: CISVPVELADLCTGELFF.

This sequence joins TRBV7-9 and TRBJ2-2, with D perhaps TRBD2 (7 bases). Germline V gene data show CDR1 as SEHNR and CDR2 as FQNEAQ (reference sequence). This CDR3 has 16 residues. Trimming took 0 bases from V and 6 from J, leaving 14 bases between them. This chain's CDR3 is CASSLARGAVAGELFF. The CDR3 nucleotides read TGTGCCAGCAGCTTAGCCCGGGGGGCCGTGGCCGGGGAGCTGTTTTTT. Complete variable domain (other parts from reference TRBV7-9 and TRBJ2-2): DTGVSQNPRHKITKRGQNVTFRCDPISEHNRLYWYRQTLGQGPEFLTYFQNEAQLEKSRLLSDRFSAERPKGSFSTLEIQRTEQGDSAMYLCASSLARGAVAGELFFGEGSRLTVL.

In the case of this clonotype: A read error may be the cause here, since a much bigger clone is one base away. The chain couples TRBV6-2 or TRBV6-3 to TRBJ1-5, with D unclear. Germline V gene data show CDR1 as MNHEY and CDR2 as SVGEGT. V lost 5 bases, J lost 5 bases, and 19 bases lay in between. The CDR3 extends over 16 amino acids. The CDR3 coding sequence is TGTGCCAGCAGTATACAGCGGCTTAGCGACCATCAGCCCCAGCATTTT. Amino acid sequence: CASSIQRLSDHQPQHF.

At least ten counts were recorded for this clonotype. V gene TRBV10-3 combines with J gene TRBJ2-2; 7 nucleotides align to TRBD1. Germline V lookup: CDR1 ENHRY, CDR2 SYGVKD. This CDR3 has 15 residues. V was pared by 6 bases and J by 5 bases, with 9 bases of the junction left unmatched. The CDR3 sequence: CAISSDRVGTGELFF. In nucleotides, the CDR3 is TGTGCCATCAGCTCCGACAGGGTGGGGACCGGGGAGCTGTTTTTT.

At least ten counts were recorded for this clonotype. V and J are TRBV5-4 and TRBJ1-1; TRBD1 matches 7 bases. The CDR3 length is 13 residues. Germline V CDR1 and CDR2: SGHNT, YYREEE (reference sequence). The V gene end was trimmed by 1 base and the J gene end by 6 bases; junction bases not matched to a gene: 3. The CDR3 is CASSLQGTAEAFF. DNA of the CDR3: TGTGCCAGCAGCTTGCAGGGGACAGCTGAAGCTTTCTTT. Full variable domain (remainder filled in from reference TRBV5-4 and TRBJ1-1): ETGVTQSPTHLIKTRGQQVTLRCSSQSGHNTVSWYQQALGQGPQFIFQYYREEENGRGNFPPRFSGLQFPNYSSELNVNALELDDSALYLCASSLQGTAEAFFGQGTRLTVV.

This clonotype was seen only a few times. The chain uses TRBV29-1 and TRBJ1-2; D is undetermined. The CDR3 runs to 12 residues. V lost 6 bases, J lost 4 bases, and 12 bases lay in between. The germline V gene encodes CDR1 SQVTM and CDR2 ANQGSEA. This CDR3 reads CSVGSNSYGYTF. For the CDR3, the DNA is TGCAGCGTCGGATCCAACAGCTATGGCTACACCTTC. Drawing the rest from reference TRBV29-1 and TRBJ1-2, the complete variable domain is SAVISQKPSRDICQRGTSLTIQCQVDSQVTMMFWYRQQPGQSLTLIATANQGSEATYESGFVIDKFPISRPNLTFSTLTVSNMSPEDSSIYLCSVGSNSYGYTFGSGTRLTVV.

This clonotype has more than one count but fewer than ten. This chain uses TRBV19 with TRBJ2-1; D may match TRBD1 or TRBD2 (5 bases each). The CDR3 runs to 16 residues. Looked up from germline, CDR1 is LNHDA and CDR2 is SQIVND (reference sequence). The V gene lost 10 bases and the J gene lost 0 bases, with 19 bases spanning the gap. In DNA, the CDR3 is TGTGCCACCAACCTTGAGGGGAGAAGCTCCTACAATGAGCAGTTCTTC. This encodes CATNLEGRSSYNEQFF.

The V call is TRBV5-6, the J call TRBJ1-5; 7 positions agree with TRBD1. CDR1 is SGHDT and CDR2 is YYEEEE in the germline V gene. CDR3 length: 15 amino acids. J lost 0 bases, V lost 7 bases, and 7 bases had no gene match. CDR3 residues: CASQTGANSNQPQHF. CDR3 in DNA: TGTGCCAGCCAAACAGGGGCCAATAGCAATCAGCCCCAGCATTTT.

This clonotype was counted ten times or more. The chain links TRBV11-3 to TRBJ2-5; tentatively, D is TRBD2 (6 bases). There are 15 residues in the CDR3. V lost 5 bases and J 3 bases, leaving 16 bases between the germline ends. Per the germline V gene, CDR1 is SGHNT and CDR2 is YENEEA. CDR3 bases: TGTGCCAGCAGCCCCCAGAGTACGGGGGAAGAGACCCAGTACTTC. Translating gives CASSPQSTGEETQYF.

At least ten counts were recorded for this clonotype. The chain uses TRBV10-1 and TRBJ2-5, with D possibly matching TRBD2 (6 bases). This CDR3 region has 13 residues. The germline V gene encodes CDR1 WNHNN and CDR2 SYGVQD (reference sequence). Trimming cost V 0 bases and J 10 bases, with 12 bases left between them. CDR3 DNA: TGCGCCAGCAGTGAGTCGAACTCGGAGGGCCAGTACTTC. This sequence encodes CASSESNSEGQYF.

In its sample, this clonotype was seen many times. This chain links TRBV14 with TRBJ2-2; weak D call: TRBD1 (6 bases). Trimming took 2 bases from V and 7 from J, leaving 11 bases between them. Germline CDR1 SGHDN, CDR2 FVKESK. The CDR3 runs 14 residues. CDR3 in amino acids: CASSQSRGVGELFF. The DNA for the CDR3 is TGTGCCAGCAGCCAATCCAGGGGAGTCGGGGAGCTGTTTTTT.

This clonotype came up many times. The chain uses TRBV12-3 or TRBV12-4 and TRBJ1-2, with D perhaps TRBD1 (6 bases). Trimming stripped 5 bases from V and 7 bases from J, with 14 bases between. The CDR3 sequence is 13 residues long. The CDR3 region is CASSVTGRVGYTF. Here the CDR3 DNA reads TGTGCCAGCAGTGTTACAGGGAGGGTTGGCTACACCTTC.

The sample holds a few counts of this clonotype. The chain recombines TRBV7-9 with TRBJ2-5; TRBD2 might be the D (7 bases). Trimming cost V 1 base and J 6 bases, with 12 bases left between them. The length of the CDR3 is 14 residues. Germline CDR1 and CDR2: SEHNR and FQNEAQ (reference sequence). DNA for the CDR3: TGTGCCAGCAGCTTAGTCAAGGGGGGGAAGACCCAGTACTTC. It codes for CASSLVKGGKTQYF.

The chain carries TRBV12-3 or TRBV12-4 and TRBJ1-1; 8 bases fit TRBD1. This CDR3 has 14 residues. V shed 5 bases and J 7 bases; nucleotides not matched to a gene: 9. CDR3 bases: TGTGCCAGCAGTCGACAGGGGCGGTTGAGTGAAGCTTTCTTT. It yields the protein CASSRQGRLSEAFF.

In this sample, this clonotype turned up many times. This chain connects TRBV7-8 to TRBJ1-5; TRBD1 matches at 8 bases. The CDR3 length is 19 residues. The V segment lost 1 base and the J segment 0 bases; nucleotides outside the gene matches: 11. CDR1 is SGHVS and CDR2 is FQNEAQ in the germline V gene. This CDR3 is CASSLGVRQGRYSNQPQHF. The CDR3 DNA sequence: TGTGCCAGCAGCTTAGGCGTTCGACAGGGGAGATATAGCAATCAGCCCCAGCATTTT.

This clonotype was seen many times. The chain uses TRBV5-1 and TRBJ1-1, with D possibly matching TRBD1 (5 bases). The CDR3 has 15 residues. V was trimmed by 2 bases and J by 4 bases, leaving 15 bases between them. Germline V CDR1 and CDR2: SGHRS, YFSETQ. The CDR3 DNA reads as TGCGCCAGCAGCTTCTCCCTGGGGCGGGGCACTGAAGCTTTCTTT. Protein sequence: CASSFSLGRGTEAFF.

This clonotype was seen more than once but under ten times. The chain is built from TRBV28 and TRBJ2-5; 14 bases fit TRBD2. CDR3 length equals 16 residues. Trimming cost V 5 bases and J 1 base; bases outside gene matches: 3. Germline CDR1 MDHEN, CDR2 SYDVKM. The CDR3 DNA sequence: TGTGCCAGCAGTCGCGGACTAGCGGGGGGCCAAGAGACCCAGTACTTC. Translated, it gives CASSRGLAGGQETQYF.

In this sample, this clonotype turned up many times. The V gene is TRBV6-2 or TRBV6-3, the J gene TRBJ1-5; 8 bases match TRBD1. This CDR3 is 17 amino acids long. With V trimmed by 3 bases and J by 1 base, 8 bases remained unmatched. Germline V gene data show CDR1 as MNHEY and CDR2 as SVGEGT. The CDR3 is CASSYPRGDRSNQPQHF. In nucleotides, the CDR3 is TGTGCCAGCAGTTATCCCCGCGGGGACAGGAGCAATCAGCCCCAGCATTTT.

This chain links TRBV9 with TRBJ2-1; D is unresolved. V shed 0 bases and J shed 6 bases, with 10 bases lying between them. This CDR3 region has 14 residues. Germline loops: CDR1 SGDLS, CDR2 YYNGEE. The CDR3 coding sequence is TGTGCCAGCAGCGTAGAGGCATGGGGCAATGAGCAGTTCTTC. Protein product: CASSVEAWGNEQFF. Together with reference TRBV9 and TRBJ2-1, the CDR3 gives the full variable domain: DSGVTQTPKHLITATGQRVTLRCSPRSGDLSVYWYQQSLDQGLQFLIQYYNGEERAKGNILERFSAQQFPDLHSELNLSSLELGDSALYFCASSVEAWGNEQFFGPGTRLTVL.

The V and J genes are TRBV11-3 and TRBJ2-1, with 8 bases that match TRBD2. V was pared by 3 bases and J by 4 bases, with 8 bases of the junction left unmatched. There are 16 residues in the CDR3. Germline V CDR1 and CDR2: SGHNT, YENEEA. The CDR3: CASSFRTSRGYNEQFF. CDR3 DNA sequence: TGTGCCAGCAGCTTCAGGACTAGCCGAGGGTACAATGAGCAGTTCTTC.

In its sample, this clonotype was seen many times. V gene TRBV6-1 combines with J gene TRBJ1-4; no clear D. Deletions cut 1 base from V and 5 bases from J, with 8 bases between. Germline V gives CDR1 MNHNS, CDR2 SASEGT. The CDR3 consists of 14 residues. In DNA form, the CDR3 reads TGTGCCAGCAGTGAAGGGCAGGAAAATGAAAAACTGTTTTTT. Amino acid sequence: CASSEGQENEKLFF.